These T cell receptor beta chains were read from a single sample in a study of Ad26.COV2.S vaccination and SARS-CoV-2 variants. Assay used: immunoSEQ multiplex PCR; TCRdb lists only in-frame clones, some missing. The sample has about 350,000 clones, 70% to 90% seen once; the top ten hold around 3%. The starting material was peripheral blood, obtained in a trial of Ad26.COV2.S vaccine versus placebo. These receptors all stem from a person aged 18-65 years who received the Ad26.COV2.S COVID-19 vaccine or a placebo. CDR3s include the opening cysteine and the closing phenylalanine or tryptophan. The D gene is left open where the match is weak. Size is omitted from some rows. Given values are once, few, many or a class for expanded clones.

TRBV7-9,TRBJ1-4,TRBD1,-,TGTGCCAGCAGCACACGGACAGGGGGCGTTCTTAATGAAAAACTGTTTTTT,CASSTRTGGVLNEKLFF
TRBV6-5,TRBJ2-1,TRBD2,-,TGTGCCAGCAGTTCCCTAGCGGGAACTAACAATGAGCAGTTCTTC,CASSSLAGTNNEQFF
TRBV9,TRBJ1-3,-,-,TGTGCCAGCAGCGAGACCCCGGGGGTTGGAAACACCATATATTTT,CASSETPGVGNTIYF
TRBV6-1,TRBJ2-7,-,once,TGTGCCAGCAGTGACCCAGGGGGGGCCGACTACGAGCAGTACTTC,CASSDPGGADYEQYF
TRBV28,TRBJ1-2,TRBD1,once,TGTGCCAGTGAGAGGGGGGACAGGGTTTTTTGGCGTGGCTACACCTTC,CASERGDRVFWRGYTF
TRBV5-4,TRBJ2-4,-,few,TGTGCCAGCAGCTTGTTGGGGGTGAGCATTCAGTACTTC,CASSLLGVSIQYF
TRBV5-1,TRBJ2-6,-,-,TGCGCCAGCAGCGAACAAGCTGGGGCCAACGTCCTGACTTTC,CASSEQAGANVLTF
TRBV7-9,TRBJ2-7,TRBD2,-,TGTGCCAGCAGCTTAGGAGCGGGGGCCTACGAGCAGTACTTC,CASSLGAGAYEQYF
TRBV2,TRBJ1-3,-,-,TGTGCCAGCTACAGGCGACTCTCTGGAAACACCATATATTTT,CASYRRLSGNTIYF
TRBV9,TRBJ2-3,-,few,TGTGCCAGCAGCGTAGTGGGGCTAGTCTCAGATACGCAGTATTTT,CASSVVGLVSDTQYF
TRBV5-1,TRBJ2-5,TRBD2,-,TGCGCCAGCACCCCCTCGACGACTAGCGGGGGCGAGACCCAGTACTTC,CASTPSTTSGGETQYF
TRBV6-5,TRBJ2-7,TRBD1,-,TGTGCCAGCAGCCCGAGGACAGGGGCCTACGAGCAGTACTTC,CASSPRTGAYEQYF
TRBV7-2,TRBJ2-7,TRBD1,-,TGTGCCAGCAGCTTTACCGGGACAGGGGCCTACGAGCAGTACTTC,CASSFTGTGAYEQYF
TRBV28,TRBJ2-7,-,-,TGTGCCAGCAGGGTGGTCTCCCACTACGAGCAGTACTTC,CASRVVSHYEQYF
TRBV7-9,TRBJ1-2,TRBD1,-,TGTGCCAGCAGCAGAACAGGGGATGACTATGGCTACACCTTC,CASSRTGDDYGYTF
TRBV5-1,TRBJ2-1,TRBD2,-,TGCGCCAGCAGCTGGGGTGACGAGCGGGGGAGTGAGCAGTTCTTC,CASSWGDERGSEQFF
TRBV5-1,TRBJ2-1,TRBD2,-,TGCGCCAGCCGCCCTGATAGCGGGGGGACGAATGAGCAGTTCTTC,CASRPDSGGTNEQFF
TRBV7-8,TRBJ2-7,TRBD1,-,TGTGCCAGCAGCCACGGACAGGGGAAGAACTACGAGCAGTACTTC,CASSHGQGKNYEQYF
TRBV30,TRBJ1-4,-,-,TGTGCCTGGAGTGAGGGGGACCAAAGGGGTGAAAAACTGTTTTTT,CAWSEGDQRGEKLFF
TRBV7-8,TRBJ2-1,-,-,TGTGCCAGCAGCCCGGTAGGTTTTTATTACAATGAGCAGTTCTTC,CASSPVGFYYNEQFF
TRBV6-5,TRBJ1-6,-,-,TGTGCCAGCAGGATAGGATACGATTCACCCCTCCACTTT,CASRIGYDSPLHF
TRBV28,TRBJ2-5,-,-,TGTGCCAGCAGTTTACGGGCGCTGGATGAGACCCAGTACTTC,CASSLRALDETQYF
TRBV28,TRBJ1-4,-,-,TGTGCCAGCACCGCCTCCTGGGGTGAAAAACTGTTTTTT,CASTASWGEKLFF
TRBV4-1,TRBJ2-7,TRBD1,-,TGCGCCAGCACCGTCGGGACAGGTGGGCCCTACGAGCAGTACTTC,CASTVGTGGPYEQYF
TRBV27,TRBJ1-2,-,-,TGTGCCAGCAGACTGGGGGTGAACTATGGCTACACCTTC,CASRLGVNYGYTF
TRBV10-2,TRBJ2-1,TRBD1,-,TGCGCCAGCAGTGACCAAGTTAACAGGGGGACGTACAATGAGCAGTTCTTC,CASSDQVNRGTYNEQFF
TRBV3-1/TRBV3-2,TRBJ2-5,-,once,TGTGCCAGCACTCGGGGATTGGAGACCCAGTACTTC,CASTRGLETQYF
TRBV19,TRBJ1-5,-,-,TGTGCCAGTAGTATTAACAGGGCTGGCAATCAGCCCCAGCATTTT,CASSINRAGNQPQHF
TRBV6-5,TRBJ2-3,TRBD2,-,TGTGCCAGCAGTTCGGGACCCAGGGAGGGCGATACGCAGTATTTT,CASSSGPREGDTQYF
TRBV3-1/TRBV3-2,TRBJ2-7,-,-,TGTGCCAGCAGCCTCTCTGCCGGGGGCGAGCAGTACTTC,CASSLSAGGEQYF
TRBV7-9,TRBJ2-5,-,-,TGTGCCAGCAGCTTAGTCGGGGACGAAGAGACCCAGTACTTC,CASSLVGDEETQYF
TRBV29-1,TRBJ1-1,TRBD1,-,TGCAGCGCCAATCACGACAGGGCCACTGAAGCTTTCTTT,CSANHDRATEAFF
TRBV3-1/TRBV3-2,TRBJ2-5,-,-,TGTGCCAGCAGCCAGGGCGGGGGACAAACTAGGGAGACCCAGTACTTC,CASSQGGGQTRETQYF
TRBV27,TRBJ2-7,-,once,TGTGCCAGCAGTTTATCCGACTGGGGTCCCGAGCAGTACTTC,CASSLSDWGPEQYF
TRBV11-2,TRBJ2-7,-,-,TGTGCCAGCAGTTTGAGCGGGTTGGGGGTGGAGCAGTACTTC,CASSLSGLGVEQYF
TRBV15,TRBJ1-1,-,-,TGTGCCACCAGCAGAGATCGGGGGGGTACTGAAGCTTTCTTT,CATSRDRGGTEAFF
TRBV14,TRBJ2-5,-,-,TGTGCCAGCAGCATAAGACAGGCGACGAGGTGGGAGACCCAGTACTTC,CASSIRQATRWETQYF
TRBV2,TRBJ2-3,-,-,TGTGCCAGCAAGGTTCCACGCACAGATACGCAGTATTTT,CASKVPRTDTQYF
TRBV6-5,TRBJ1-2,-,-,TGTGCCAGCAGTTACGGTCGGTTTAACTATGGCTACACCTTC,CASSYGRFNYGYTF
TRBV25-1,TRBJ2-1,TRBD2,-,TGTGCCAGCAGTTCAATTAGCGGGGGGGCCTACAATGAGCAGTTCTTC,CASSSISGGAYNEQFF
TRBV15,TRBJ2-1,TRBD1,-,TGTGCCACCAGCAGACCCGGGACAGAGGGCTACAATGAGCAGTTCTTC,CATSRPGTEGYNEQFF
TRBV3-1/TRBV3-2,TRBJ2-1,-,-,TGTGCCAGCAGCCGGGACCGTGGGACCTACAATGAGCAGTTCTTC,CASSRDRGTYNEQFF
TRBV6-4,TRBJ2-3,TRBD1,-,TGTGCCAGCAGACGGACAGGGGGCTTACCCACAGATACGCAGTATTTT,CASRRTGGLPTDTQYF
TRBV4-1,TRBJ2-2,-,once,TGCGCCAGCAGCCAAGATTGGCCGGGGTCCGGGGAGCTGTTTTTT,CASSQDWPGSGELFF
TRBV6-2/TRBV6-3,TRBJ2-1,TRBD2,-,TGTGCCAGCAGTCTCCAAACACTAGCGGGCACCTACAATGAGCAGTTCTTC,CASSLQTLAGTYNEQFF
TRBV2,TRBJ2-6,-,-,TGTGCCAGCAGTGCCTCTAGAGGGGCCAACGTCCTGACTTTC,CASSASRGANVLTF
TRBV7-2,TRBJ2-1,TRBD2,-,TGTGCCAGCAGCTTAGCCGGGAGGGGAGGGGGTTACAATGAGCAGTTCTTC,CASSLAGRGGGYNEQFF
TRBV10-1,TRBJ1-1,TRBD1,few,TGCGCCAGCAGTGTTGGGACAGGAGGGACTGAAGCTTTCTTT,CASSVGTGGTEAFF
TRBV5-1,TRBJ2-2,TRBD1,once,TGCGCCAGCAGCCCGGACAGGGGTGGGGCCGGGGAGCTGTTTTTT,CASSPDRGGAGELFF
TRBV4-1,TRBJ1-2,-,few,TGCGCCAGCAGCCAAGAAGGGCAGAACTATGGCTACACCTTC,CASSQEGQNYGYTF
TRBV7-6,TRBJ2-1,-,-,TGTGCCAGCAGCTTAGATTGGGTAACCTACAATGAGCAGTTCTTC,CASSLDWVTYNEQFF
TRBV18,TRBJ2-3,-,-,TGTGCCAGCTCACCACCGGTCGGGGCGCGGGTCACAGATACGCAGTATTTT,CASSPPVGARVTDTQYF
TRBV7-9,TRBJ2-1,TRBD2,-,TGTGCCAGCAGCCAGAGGACTAGCGGGAGTTACAATGAGCAGTTCTTC,CASSQRTSGSYNEQFF
TRBV10-3,TRBJ2-1,TRBD1,-,TGTGCCATCAGTGGGAGCCAGGGGGCCGGTAATGAGCAGTTCTTC,CAISGSQGAGNEQFF
TRBV5-1,TRBJ2-3,TRBD2,-,TGCGCCAGCAGCCTCGGTCTTAGCGGGGGATCCACAGATACGCAGTATTTT,CASSLGLSGGSTDTQYF
TRBV7-9,TRBJ2-7,TRBD2,-,TGTGCCAGCAGCTTAGTAGCGGGAGGGCAGGAGCAGTACTTC,CASSLVAGGQEQYF
TRBV10-3,TRBJ1-4,-,once,TGTGCCATCAGTCAAGGAGGCGATGAAAAACTGTTTTTT,CAISQGGDEKLFF